Included here is one T cell receptor (beta chain) sequence, with context. As yet, its antigen is unknown. These data belong to a study of response to subunit inactivated influenza vaccine. TCRdb itself ran the RT-PCR reads through MiXCR, one entry per CDR3 protein. The sample records roughly 700,000 distinct CDR3 sequences, approximately 15% being singletons. The CDR3 is 12 amino acids. The V end was cut by 6 bases, the J end by 3 bases, with 6 bases between. Findings and caveats of the study: It was suggested by the authors that few new T cells are recruited by each seasonal influenza vaccination.

The chain is built from TRBV12-3 or TRBV12-4 and TRBJ2-1; D is ambiguous. Sample: PBMCs from blood, taken roughly 2 weeks before vaccination. The clonotype was recovered from a man between 45 and 60 years old who received an inactivated influenza vaccine. Here the CDR3 DNA reads TGTGCCAGCAGGCTGGACTACAATGAGCAGTTCTTC. Residues: CASRLDYNEQFF.